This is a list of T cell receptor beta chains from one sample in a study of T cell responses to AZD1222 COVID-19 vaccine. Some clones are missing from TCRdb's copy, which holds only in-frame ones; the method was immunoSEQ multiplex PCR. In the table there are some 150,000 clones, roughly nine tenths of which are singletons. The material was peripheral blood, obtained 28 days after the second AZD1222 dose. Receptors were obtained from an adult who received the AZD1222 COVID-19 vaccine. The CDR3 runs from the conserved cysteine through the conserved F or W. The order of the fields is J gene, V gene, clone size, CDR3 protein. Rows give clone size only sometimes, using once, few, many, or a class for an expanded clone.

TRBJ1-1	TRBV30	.	CAWNLGTGLAAFF
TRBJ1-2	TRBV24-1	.	CATLGVGDGYTF
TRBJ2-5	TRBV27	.	CASSTRDTQETQYF
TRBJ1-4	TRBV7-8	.	CASSPWTGDEKLFF
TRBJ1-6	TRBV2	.	CASKPDRYNSPLHF
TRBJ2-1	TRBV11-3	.	CACSDQGDFDEQFF
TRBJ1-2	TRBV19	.	CASSMQANYGYTF
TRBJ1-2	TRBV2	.	CASRLTGVGNYGYTF
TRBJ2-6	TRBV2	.	CASSEPVGQGRSGANVLTF
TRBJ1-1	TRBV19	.	CASVSMNTEAFF
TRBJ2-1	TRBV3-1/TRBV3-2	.	CASSNGLADLYNEQFF
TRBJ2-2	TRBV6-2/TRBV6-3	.	CASSNGGADTGELFF
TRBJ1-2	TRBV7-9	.	CASSLVAGSGYTF
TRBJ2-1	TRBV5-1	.	CASSLAGLSAGGDEQFF
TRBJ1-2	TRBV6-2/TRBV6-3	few	CASSQRQGAYGYTF
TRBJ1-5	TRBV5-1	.	CASSLGGEQPQHF
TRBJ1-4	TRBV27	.	CASSLSSGEGEKLFF
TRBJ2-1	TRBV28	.	CASSFRAGGSNEQFF
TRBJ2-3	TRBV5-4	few	CASSLREGRTDTQYF
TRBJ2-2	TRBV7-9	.	CASSLGRGVSGELFF